The text below deals with one T cell receptor beta chain. Germline CDR1 reads SQVTM; CDR2 reads ANQGSEA. The CDR3 is 13 amino acids. V shed 5 bases, J shed 6 bases, and the junction held 4 bases outside the gene matches. The table came from immunoSEQ multiplex PCR; TCRdb's copy has only in-frame clones and leaves some out. The sample includes about 250,000 clones, almost 85% of them seen just once. The data originate from a study of blood T cell repertoires in COVID-19. Sequencing was performed on peripheral blood. The chain recombines TRBV29-1 with TRBJ2-1, with 10 bases identical to TRBD1. This clonotype was sampled from a man in his forties or fifties with active or convalescent COVID-19. CDR3 residues: CSVLGQGINEQFF. CDR3 in DNA: TGCAGCGTTCTGGGACAGGGGATCAATGAGCAGTTCTTC.